These T cell receptor beta chains were read from a single sample in a study of long-term antiretroviral therapy in people with HIV. Sequencing used immunoSEQ multiplex PCR; TCRdb keeps in-frame clones, though not all of them. The sample has under 15,000 clones, around 82% seen once. The sample consisted of unsorted PBMCs, taken 1.3 years after starting antiretroviral therapy. These receptor sequences come from a woman under 30 with HIV. Both conserved end residues are part of each CDR3. D genes are given only for firm matches. A clone size is listed for some rows: how often the clone was seen (once, few, many), or a class if it is expanded.

CASSVLASGEQTQYF	TGTGCCAGCAGCGTTTTGGCTAGCGGTGAGCAGACCCAGTACTTC	15	TRBV21-1	TRBJ2-5	NA	NA
CASSQDRGDGYTF	TGCGCCAGCAGCCAGGACAGGGGAGATGGCTACACCTTC	13	TRBV4-3	TRBJ1-2	medium-sized	TRBD1
CASSLDTEAFF	TGCGCCAGCAGCTTAGACACTGAAGCTTTCTTT	11	TRBV5-1	TRBJ1-1	NA	NA
CASSLGQDYEQYF	TGTGCCAGCAGCTTAGGGCAGGATTACGAGCAGTACTTC	13	TRBV11-2	TRBJ2-7	NA	NA
CASSLYGGVGQGAPDGELFF	TGTGCCAGCAGTTTATACGGTGGGGTGGGACAGGGGGCGCCTGACGGGGAGCTGTTTTTT	20	TRBV28	TRBJ2-2	once	TRBD1
CASGKQLQGFGYTF	TGTGCCAGCGGAAAACAATTACAGGGGTTTGGCTACACCTTC	14	TRBV28	TRBJ1-2	NA	TRBD1
CASSPPDGMNYGYTF	TGTGCCAGCAGCCCACCGGACGGGATGAACTATGGCTACACCTTC	15	TRBV28	TRBJ1-2	NA	NA
CASGSGGLNTEAFF	TGTGCTAGTGGTTCCGGGGGCCTGAACACTGAAGCTTTCTTT	14	TRBV12-5	TRBJ1-1	few	NA
CASSLRAPEPQHF	TGTGCCAGCAGTTTAAGGGCCCCCGAGCCCCAGCATTTT	13	TRBV28	TRBJ1-5	NA	NA
CASSLEESSAPYEQYF	TGTGCCAGCAGCTTAGAGGAGTCAAGTGCCCCCTACGAGCAGTACTTC	16	TRBV7-9	TRBJ2-7	NA	NA
CASRVGQHYGYTF	TGCGCCAGCAGGGTGGGCCAGCACTATGGCTACACCTTC	13	TRBV5-1	TRBJ1-2	NA	NA
CASSESYSGRATYEQYF	TGCGCCAGCAGTGAGTCCTACAGCGGGAGGGCAACGTACGAGCAGTACTTC	17	TRBV10-2	TRBJ2-7	NA	TRBD2
CASSLGDGYEQYF	TGTGCCAGTAGTCTAGGAGACGGGTACGAGCAGTACTTC	13	TRBV19	TRBJ2-7	once	NA
CAWSPRAVGEAFF	TGTGCCTGGAGCCCCAGGGCTGTAGGTGAAGCTTTCTTT	13	TRBV30	TRBJ1-1	NA	NA
CASSLVNYGYTF	TGCGCCAGCAGCTTGGTTAACTATGGCTACACCTTC	12	TRBV5-1	TRBJ1-2	NA	NA
CASSYTEDTQYF	TGCGCCAGCAGCTATACCGAAGACACGCAGTATTTT	12	TRBV5-1	TRBJ2-3	NA	NA
CASSLVSGNLGYGYTF	TGTGCCAGCAGCTTGGTTTCAGGGAATTTAGGCTATGGCTACACCTTC	16	TRBV5-6	TRBJ1-2	NA	NA
CASSFFSGRAKNEQFF	TGCGCCAGCAGCTTCTTTAGCGGGAGGGCCAAGAATGAGCAGTTCTTC	16	TRBV5-1	TRBJ2-1	NA	TRBD2
CATKGGTYEQYF	TGTGCCACGAAGGGAGGGACCTACGAGCAGTACTTC	12	TRBV6-5	TRBJ2-7	NA	TRBD2
CASSLEATGYEQFF	TGTGCCAGCAGCTTAGAAGCAACGGGGTATGAGCAGTTCTTC	14	TRBV11-2	TRBJ2-1	medium-sized	NA
CSLTGRTGDFGKNIQYF	TGCAGCCTCACGGGTAGAACCGGAGATTTCGGCAAAAACATTCAGTACTTC	17	TRBV29-1	TRBJ2-4	NA	NA